The 25 T cell receptor beta chains listed next were all sequenced from one sample in a study of cytomegalovirus exposure and HLA in healthy donors. The study ran its PCR with 60 Vbeta and 13 Jbeta primers. TCRdb's table, derived via immunoSEQ multiplex PCR, lists solely in-frame clones and lacks some. Found here are 150,000 to 200,000 clones, about 80% of them singletons; the top ten hold about 15%. Sequenced input: PBMCs. Receptors were obtained from a middle-aged woman in good health and CMV-seronegative.

As regards this clone: Sequence at one end of the junction differs from germline and may be a read error. The rearrangement joins TRBV6-6 to TRBJ1-1; 10 bases line up with TRBD1. There are 13 residues in the CDR3. Looked up from germline, CDR1 is MNHNY and CDR2 is SVGAGI (reference sequence). CDR3 DNA: TGTGCCAGCAGTTACTCGAATCAGGGACAGGGGTTTTTC. This codes for CASSYSNQGQGFF.

The chain employs TRBV6-5 and TRBJ1-1; no firm D call. The germline gives CDR1 MNHEY, CDR2 SVGAGI. The V gene lost 0 bases and the J gene lost 6 bases, with 14 bases spanning the gap. The CDR3 totals 15 residues. CDR3 nucleotide sequence: TGTGCCAGCAGTTACTCGTCCCTTGGAGAATCTGAAGCTTTCTTT. Translation: CASSYSSLGESEAFF.

The chain carries TRBV4-2 and TRBJ1-5; D not certain. The V end was cut by 0 bases, the J end by 7 bases, with 7 bases between. Germline V CDR1 and CDR2: LGHNA, YNFKEQ. The CDR3 consists of 13 residues. CDR3 in DNA: TGTGCCAGCAGCCAAGATATGTTGCAGCCCCAGCATTTT. It yields the protein CASSQDMLQPQHF.

The V call is TRBV6-4, the J call TRBJ2-7; 9 bases are a match to TRBD2. The V segment lost 0 bases and the J segment 1 base; nucleotides outside the gene matches: 7. Germline V gene sequence: CDR1 MRHNA, CDR2 SNTAGT. The CDR3 extends over 17 amino acids. CDR3 DNA sequence: TGTGCCAGCAGTGACTCACGGAGGACTAGCGAATCCTACGAGCAGTACTTC. Its translation is CASSDSRRTSESYEQYF.

For this clone: Other DNA sequences from this sample encode an identical CDR3 as well. The rearrangement joins TRBV2 to TRBJ2-3; 13 nucleotides align to TRBD2. V trimming: 6 bases; J trimming: 4 bases; junction bases outside the gene matches: 4. Germline-derived CDR1 and CDR2 are SNHLY and FYNNEI. The CDR3 spans 15 residues. CDR3 protein: CASRGLAGVSDTQYF. DNA of the CDR3: TGTGCCAGCAGAGGACTAGCGGGAGTGTCAGATACGCAGTATTTT.

The V gene is TRBV4-2, the J gene TRBJ2-1; unclear D gene. V was clipped by 1 base and J by 10 bases, with 11 bases between them. This CDR3 comprises 13 residues. Per the germline V gene, CDR1 is LGHNA and CDR2 is YNFKEQ. CDR3 sequence reads: CASSQGMMREQFF. Here the CDR3 DNA reads TGTGCCAGCAGCCAAGGGATGATGAGGGAGCAGTTCTTC.

The rearrangement joins TRBV2 to TRBJ1-1; unclear D gene. This CDR3 comprises 14 residues. Trimming removed 3 bases from V and 0 bases from J, with 8 bases in between. CDR1 SNHLY and CDR2 FYNNEI come from the germline V gene. CDR3 in amino acids: CASSDQYMNTEAFF. The DNA of the CDR3 is TGTGCCAGCAGTGACCAGTACATGAACACTGAAGCTTTCTTT. Drawing the rest from reference TRBV2 and TRBJ1-1, the complete variable domain is EPEVTQTPSHQVTQMGQEVILRCVPISNHLYFYWYRQILGQKVEFLVSFYNNEISEKSEIFDDQFSVERPDGSNFTLKIRSTKLEDSAMYFCASSDQYMNTEAFFGQGTRLTVV.

This clone occurred once. The V call is TRBV28, the J call TRBJ2-6, with TRBD1 matching 7 bases. The CDR3 has 19 residues. Trimming at V came to 4 bases and at J to 3 bases, leaving 15 bases not matched to a gene. The germline gives CDR1 MDHEN, CDR2 SYDVKM. The CDR3 region has the DNA TGTGCCAGCAGTTCCGCCTCCGGGACAGAGGGCTTTGGGGCCAACGTCCTGACTTTC. This gives the protein CASSSASGTEGFGANVLTF.

For the CDR3, the DNA is TGCAGCGTTGCTCGAACCGGGACAGCCTACGAGCAGTACTTC. Protein: CSVARTGTAYEQYF. V usage is TRBV29-1 and J usage is TRBJ2-7; 7 nucleotides agree with TRBD1. The germline CDR1 and CDR2 sequences are SQVTM and ANQGSEA. The junction had 8 bases not matched to a gene; V was cut back by 4 bases and J by 2 bases. CDR3 length equals 14 residues.

The V gene is TRBV5-5, the J gene TRBJ1-2; 7 nucleotides align to TRBD1. Trimming at V came to 6 bases and at J to 2 bases, leaving 7 bases not matched to a gene. The germline V gene encodes CDR1 SGHKS and CDR2 YYEKEE (reference sequence). CDR3 length: 14 residues. The CDR3 region has the DNA TGTGCCAGCACAGTACAGGACAGGAACTATGGCTACACCTTC. Protein: CASTVQDRNYGYTF. The full variable domain, with the rest looked up from reference TRBV5-5 and TRBJ1-2, is DAGVTQSPTHLIKTRGQQVTLRCSPISGHKSVSWYQQVLGQGPQFIFQYYEKEERGRGNFPDRFSARQFPNYSSELNVNALLLGDSALYLCASTVQDRNYGYTFGSGTRLTVV.

The chain is built from TRBV7-9 and TRBJ2-1; D might be TRBD1 (5 bases). Per germline, CDR1 SEHNR and CDR2 FQNEAQ (reference sequence). Trimming pared 3 bases from V and 8 bases from J, leaving 17 bases between. The CDR3 covers 15 residues. The CDR3 protein is CASSLEFQVGHEQFF. CDR3 DNA sequence: TGTGCCAGCAGCTTGGAGTTTCAGGTGGGGCATGAGCAGTTCTTC.

The chain combines TRBV5-4 with TRBJ1-4; TRBD1 is a possible D gene (5 bases). This CDR3 is 15 amino acids long. Germline CDR1 is SGHNT and CDR2 is YYREEE (reference sequence). Trimming left V 5 bases short and J 0 bases short, with 11 bases between. This CDR3 is CASSPTAATNEKLFF. In nucleotides, the CDR3 is TGTGCCAGCAGTCCGACAGCTGCAACTAATGAAAAACTGTTTTTT.

The V gene is TRBV7-3, the J gene TRBJ2-7; TRBD1 matches at 9 bases. The germline CDR1 and CDR2 sequences are SGHTA and FQGTGA. V shed 5 bases and J 3 bases; nucleotides not matched to a gene: 8. The CDR3 is 15 amino acids. In nucleotides, the CDR3 is TGTGCCAGCAGCCTACAACAGGGGGCGGGCTACGAGCAGTACTTC. Translated, it gives CASSLQQGAGYEQYF.

V and J are TRBV7-6 and TRBJ2-1; 13 bases match TRBD2. The germline V gene encodes CDR1 SGHVS and CDR2 FNYEAQ. V trimming: 6 bases; J trimming: 4 bases; junction bases outside the gene matches: 6. This CDR3 region has 16 residues. CDR3 in amino acids: CASRKLAGGVYNEQFF. DNA of the CDR3: TGTGCCAGCAGAAAACTAGCGGGGGGGGTATACAATGAGCAGTTCTTC.

The J gene is TRBJ1-4, the V gene TRBV28; 7 bases agree with TRBD1. Losses at the gene ends were 6 bases for V and 7 bases for J; bases not matched to a gene: 14. The CDR3 consists of 16 residues. Germline V gene sequence: CDR1 MDHEN, CDR2 SYDVKM. CDR3 DNA: TGTGCCAGCAGCCGCGGGGACAGCTCTCGGGGTGAAAAACTGTTTTTT. Amino acid sequence: CASSRGDSSRGEKLFF.

V gene TRBV9 combines with J gene TRBJ2-5; 8 positions match TRBD2. The closer fit of TRBJ2-7 to the DNA end suggests the J call may be wrong. Germline values: CDR1 SGDLS, CDR2 YYNGEE. CDR3 length equals 16 residues. CDR3 sequence: CASSAGGVQGTYEQYF. As DNA, the CDR3 is TGTGCCAGCAGCGCGGGAGGGGTGCAGGGAACCTACGAGCAGTACTTC.

The chain is built from TRBV9 and TRBJ2-1; TRBD2 matches 9 bases. With 3 bases clipped from V and 5 bases from J, the junction kept 6 bases outside the gene matches. CDR3 length equals 15 residues. Looked up from germline, CDR1 is SGDLS and CDR2 is YYNGEE. CDR3 sequence: CASSAIAGENNEQFF. The CDR3 nucleotides read TGTGCCAGCAGCGCAATAGCGGGAGAGAACAATGAGCAGTTCTTC.

The chain employs TRBV5-1 and TRBJ2-2; 8 bases map to TRBD1. Germline V gives CDR1 SGHRS, CDR2 YFSETQ. This CDR3 comprises 16 residues. The trim removed 3 bases at V and 3 bases at J, leaving 7 bases unmatched. This CDR3 reads CASSSQTGADTGELFF. The CDR3 coding sequence is TGCGCCAGCAGCTCCCAGACAGGGGCGGACACCGGGGAGCTGTTTTTT.

The chain combines TRBV27 with TRBJ2-7, with D unclear. Trimming took off 5 bases at V and 3 bases at J, with 11 bases between the two ends. This CDR3 is 13 amino acids long. From germline, CDR1 is MNHEY and CDR2 SMNVEV (reference sequence). The CDR3 DNA sequence: TGTGCCAGCAGTCCAAAGCCCTACTACGAGCAGTACTTC. Amino acid sequence: CASSPKPYYEQYF.

The gene calls are TRBV7-2 and TRBJ2-2; a weak D match, TRBD2 (6 bases). The CDR3 is made up of 14 amino acids. The V gene's germline CDR1 is SGHTA and CDR2 FQGNSA. The ends were cut back, 6 bases at V and 2 bases at J, with 10 bases in the middle. CDR3 coding DNA: TGTGCCAGCAGAAGGGGAGGTAACACCGGGGAGCTGTTTTTT. It is translated as CASRRGGNTGELFF.

In this sample, this clone turned up a few times. The genes are TRBV5-1 and TRBJ2-5; possible D gene TRBD1, 6 bases. The germline V gene has CDR1 SGHRS and CDR2 YFSETQ. This CDR3 comprises 16 residues. V was pared by 0 bases and J by 4 bases, with 16 bases between. This CDR3 reads CASSLEGIQGVETQYF. The CDR3 DNA reads as TGCGCCAGCAGCTTGGAGGGGATACAGGGTGTAGAGACCCAGTACTTC.

The chain is built from TRBV9 and TRBJ2-1; the match to TRBD2 covers 8 bases. The trim removed 0 bases at V and 4 bases at J, leaving 6 bases unmatched. Looked up from germline, CDR1 is SGDLS and CDR2 is YYNGEE. This CDR3 spans 16 amino acids. The CDR3 coding sequence is TGTGCCAGCAGCGTAGCCGGGGGGGCGGGATACAATGAGCAGTTCTTC. Its translation is CASSVAGGAGYNEQFF.

The V and J genes are TRBV2 and TRBJ2-5; TRBD2 is a possible D gene (6 bases). In germline, CDR1 is SNHLY, CDR2 FYNNEI. Deletions cut 11 bases from V and 3 bases from J, with 10 bases between. The CDR3 covers 11 residues. The CDR3 loop is CAWGVKETQYF. For the CDR3, the DNA is TGTGCCTGGGGGGTGAAAGAGACCCAGTACTTC.

CDR3 in amino acids: CASNPTGLGGGYTF. CDR3 nucleotide sequence: TGTGCCAGTAACCCAACGGGACTTGGAGGGGGCTACACCTTC. The gene calls are TRBV19 and TRBJ1-2; tentatively, D is TRBD1 (5 bases). Trimming shortened V by 7 bases and J by 8 bases, and 20 bases separated the two germline ends. Germline loops: CDR1 LNHDA, CDR2 SQIVND (reference sequence). This CDR3 is 14 amino acids long.

The rearrangement uses TRBV2 and TRBJ1-5; 8 bases fit TRBD1. The CDR3 consists of 14 residues. V shed 6 bases, J shed 6 bases, and the junction held 7 bases outside the gene matches. Germline CDR1 reads SNHLY; CDR2 reads FYNNEI. CDR3 residues: CASSSRQGPQPQHF. CDR3 DNA sequence: TGTGCCAGCAGCTCGCGACAGGGGCCTCAGCCCCAGCATTTT. The full variable domain, with the rest looked up from reference TRBV2 and TRBJ1-5, is EPEVTQTPSHQVTQMGQEVILRCVPISNHLYFYWYRQILGQKVEFLVSFYNNEISEKSEIFDDQFSVERPDGSNFTLKIRSTKLEDSAMYFCASSSRQGPQPQHFGDGTRLSIL.